The 5 T cell receptor beta chains given below trace back to one sample, sequenced in a study of T cells in Graves' hyperthyroidism and ophthalmopathy (dated by TCRdb to about 2019). Library preparation was by multiplex PCR. Sequenced on an Illumina HiSeq 2000. Amplification of TCR beta CDR3 regions was carried out from RNA transcripts. The TCR CDR3 was subjected to a first round of RT-PCR using the HTBI primer set and the Qiagen OneStep RT-PCR kit. Clones were called with MiXCR by TCRdb after fastp trimmed the public reads at Q25, and only in-frame beta chains were retained. Each record represents a unique CDR3 protein, reported with the most common genes and DNA among its rows. The sample has 450,000 to 650,000 distinct CDR3 sequences on record, about 20% of them singletons. About a quarter of the sample rests with the top ten. Source material: blood. These receptors all stem from a young man with Graves' hyperthyroidism.

On this clonotype: The CDR3 ends on some other residue instead of the conserved phenylalanine or tryptophan, so this is likely a read error. This chain links TRBV11-1 with TRBJ2-7; 9 bases agree with TRBD2. There are 15 residues in the CDR3. The V gene's germline CDR1 is SGHAT and CDR2 FQDESV (reference sequence). This CDR3 is CASSLGASGENEQYY. CDR3 sequence (DNA): TGTGCCAGCAGCTTAGGGGCTAGCGGGGAGAACGAACAGTACTAC.

This clonotype was observed at least ten times. The V and J genes are TRBV28 and TRBJ2-7, with no clear D. The germline V gene encodes CDR1 MDHEN and CDR2 SYDVKM. Between the trimmed V and J ends, which lost 3 bases and 6 bases, there was a span of 15 bases. CDR3 length: 14 amino acids. CDR3 protein: CASSFLGSPLEQYF. The CDR3 DNA reads TGTGCCAGCAGTTTCTTAGGTTCGCCTCTCGAGCAGTACTTC.

This clonotype has ten or more counts. The V and J genes are TRBV11-2 and TRBJ2-7; D is perhaps TRBD1 (5 bases). There are 16 residues in the CDR3. Germline V gene data show CDR1 as SGHAT and CDR2 as FQNNGV. Trimming removed 4 bases at V and 2 bases at J, with 18 bases between. The CDR3 is CASSSSTALVTYEQYF. The CDR3 DNA sequence: TGTGCCAGCAGCTCGTCGACAGCGCTGGTTACCTACGAGCAGTACTTC.

This chain uses TRBV11-2 with TRBJ2-7; TRBD1 aligns across 8 bases. V trimming: 5 bases; J trimming: 2 bases; junction bases outside the gene matches: 5. The CDR3 length is 14 residues. CDR1 SGHAT and CDR2 FQNNGV come from the germline V gene. The CDR3 spells CASSLRTGTYEQYF. CDR3 DNA sequence: TGTGCCAGCAGCCTTCGGACAGGGACCTACGAGCAGTACTTC.

This clonotype was observed at least ten times. This chain links TRBV12-3 or TRBV12-4 with TRBJ1-5; D uncertain. The CDR3 is 14 residues long. V was pared by 3 bases and J by 1 base, with 7 bases between. The CDR3 bases are TGTGCCAGCAGTTTTTCTCGGAGCAATCAGCCCCAGCATTTT. Amino acids: CASSFSRSNQPQHF.